These 14 T cell receptor beta chains share one sample of origin, sequenced in a study of control samples from healthy donors and cancer patients. Profiling relied on immunoSEQ multiplex PCR, and the TCRdb table lists in-frame clones only, not all of them. The data hold about 50,000 clones, with around nine tenths observed a single time. Sequencing was performed on PBMCs. The receptor set was obtained from a man between 50 and 59 years old with head and neck cancer.

The chain carries TRBV7-3 and TRBJ2-1, with TRBD2 matching over 8 bases. V was pared by 1 base and J by 5 bases, with 4 bases of the junction left unmatched. This CDR3 is 15 amino acids long. CDR1 and CDR2 (germline): SGHTA, FQGTGA. The CDR3 loop is CASSLRSGSDNEQFF. In DNA, the CDR3 is TGTGCCAGCAGCTTAAGAAGCGGGAGCGACAATGAGCAGTTCTTC.

The rearrangement uses TRBV9 and TRBJ2-3, with D unclear. The CDR3 totals 17 residues. Trimming left V 4 bases short and J 0 bases short, with 18 bases between. Germline V CDR1 and CDR2: SGDLS, YYNGEE. CDR3 protein: CASSLSTQQISTDTQYF. The CDR3 nucleotides read TGTGCCAGCAGCCTCTCCACCCAGCAGATTAGCACAGATACGCAGTATTTT.

The chain has TRBV5-6 and TRBJ1-2; TRBD1 agrees at 8 bases. CDR3 length: 13 amino acids. V gave up 3 bases and J gave up 7 bases; unmatched junction bases: 5. CDR1 is SGHDT, CDR2 YYEEEE, per germline. The CDR3 nucleotides are TGTGCCAGCAGCTCCGGACAGGGACGTGGCTACACCTTC. Protein product: CASSSGQGRGYTF.

The chain combines TRBV11-3 with TRBJ1-4, with D hard to call. Looked up from germline, CDR1 is SGHNT and CDR2 is YENEEA. CDR3 length: 19 amino acids. Trimming took 0 bases from V and 0 from J, leaving 17 bases between them. This chain's CDR3 is CASSLDLRLKSTTNEKLFF. Here the CDR3 DNA reads TGTGCCAGCAGCTTAGATCTGCGGCTGAAGTCTACAACTAATGAAAAACTGTTTTTT.

CDR3 coding DNA: TGTGCCAGCAGCTTGGCTGTGAGCGGGGGGGAGGATACGCAGTATTTT. Encoded protein: CASSLAVSGGEDTQYF. The V call is TRBV5-4, the J call TRBJ2-3; 10 bases agree with TRBD2. Losses at the gene ends were 0 bases for V and 6 bases for J; bases not matched to a gene: 7. This CDR3 region has 16 residues. CDR1 SGHNT and CDR2 YYREEE come from the germline V gene (reference sequence).

The genes are TRBV27 and TRBJ2-2; D may be TRBD1 or TRBD2 (5 bases each). V lost 5 bases, J lost 0 bases, and 19 bases lay in between. CDR3 length: 18 amino acids. Germline lookup yields CDR1 MNHEY and CDR2 SMNVEV (reference sequence). The CDR3, as DNA: TGTGCCAGCAGTAGAGGGGCCTCGGGGCGCGCGAACACCGGGGAGCTGTTTTTT. The encoded protein is CASSRGASGRANTGELFF.

V gene TRBV27 combines with J gene TRBJ2-1; 9 nucleotides line up with TRBD1. Per germline, CDR1 MNHEY and CDR2 SMNVEV (reference sequence). V shed 4 bases, J shed 9 bases, and the junction held 4 bases outside the gene matches. The CDR3 has 13 residues. The CDR3 DNA follows: TGTGCCAGCAGTTACAGGGGGCTTGGTGAGCAGTTCTTC. This sequence encodes CASSYRGLGEQFF.

V gene TRBV6-5 combines with J gene TRBJ1-3; the match to TRBD1 covers 7 bases. The CDR3 length is 15 residues. CDR1 is MNHEY, CDR2 SVGAGI, per germline. Trimming removed 5 bases from V and 4 bases from J; junction bases left unmatched: 8. The CDR3 sequence is CASSRQTGSGNTIYF. CDR3 sequence (DNA): TGTGCCAGCAGTAGACAGACAGGGTCGGGAAACACCATATATTTT.

The genes are TRBV30 and TRBJ2-6; D gene unclear. Germline V gene lookup returns CDR1 GTSNPN and CDR2 SVGIG (reference sequence). Trimming left V 7 bases short and J 0 bases short, with 4 bases between. The CDR3 is 12 residues long. This CDR3 is CASYSGANVLTF. CDR3 coding DNA: TGTGCCTCATACTCTGGGGCCAACGTCCTGACTTTC.

This clone was seen just once. This rearrangement joins TRBV9 to TRBJ2-1; 7 bases line up with TRBD2. CDR3 length: 14 residues. Germline trimming cut 2 bases from V and 6 bases from J; bases unmatched to any gene: 5. The germline CDR1 and CDR2 sequences are SGDLS and YYNGEE. The DNA for the CDR3 is TGTGCCAGCAGCGTCTGGACTAGTACCAATGAGCAGTTCTTC. Translation gives CASSVWTSTNEQFF.

The V and J genes are TRBV5-8 and TRBJ2-6; D is uncertain. Germline V CDR1 and CDR2: SGHTS, YDEGEE. The V end was cut by 0 bases, the J end by 5 bases, with 12 bases between. This CDR3 has 16 amino acids. In DNA, the CDR3 is TGTGCCAGCAGCTTGGTTCTTCCTATATGGGCCAACGTCCTGACTTTC. This encodes CASSLVLPIWANVLTF.

The chain uses TRBV6-5 and TRBJ2-7; TRBD2 matches 8 bases. There are 14 residues in the CDR3. From germline, CDR1 is MNHEY and CDR2 SVGAGI. Unmatched junction bases numbered 6, after V lost 6 bases and J lost 2 bases. As DNA, the CDR3 is TGTGCCAGCAGACTCGGGGGGGTCGCCTACGAGCAGTACTTC. Protein product: CASRLGGVAYEQYF.

V usage is TRBV11-2 and J usage is TRBJ1-3, with a possible D match to TRBD1 (6 bases). The V end lost 3 bases, the J end lost 2 bases, and 17 bases lay between the germline ends. From germline, CDR1 is SGHAT and CDR2 FQNNGV. The CDR3 is made up of 17 amino acids. CDR3 in amino acids: CASSFSLGQAAGNTIYF. The DNA for the CDR3 is TGTGCCAGCAGCTTTTCTTTGGGACAAGCGGCTGGAAACACCATATATTTT.

This chain connects TRBV3-1 (or the pseudogene TRBV3-2) to TRBJ1-5; TRBD1 aligns across 10 bases. This CDR3 is 16 amino acids long. Germline CDR1 reads LGHDT; CDR2 reads YNNKEL (reference sequence). With V trimmed by 0 bases and J by 7 bases, 6 bases remained unmatched. This CDR3 reads CASSQEPGTGEQPQHF. The CDR3, as DNA: TGTGCCAGCAGCCAAGAACCCGGGACAGGGGAACAGCCCCAGCATTTT.